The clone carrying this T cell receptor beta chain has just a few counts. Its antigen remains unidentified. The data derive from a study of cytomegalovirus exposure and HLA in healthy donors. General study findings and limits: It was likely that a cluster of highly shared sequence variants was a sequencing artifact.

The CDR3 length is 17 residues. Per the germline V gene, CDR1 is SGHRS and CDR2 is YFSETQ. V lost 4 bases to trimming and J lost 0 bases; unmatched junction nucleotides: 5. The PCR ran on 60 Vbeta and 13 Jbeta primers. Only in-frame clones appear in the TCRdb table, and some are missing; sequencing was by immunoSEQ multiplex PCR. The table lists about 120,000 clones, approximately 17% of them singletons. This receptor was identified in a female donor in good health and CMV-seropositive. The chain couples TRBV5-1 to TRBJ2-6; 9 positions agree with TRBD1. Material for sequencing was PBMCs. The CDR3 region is CASSGQGSSSGANVLTF. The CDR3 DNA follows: TGCGCCAGCAGCGGACAGGGGTCTAGCTCTGGGGCCAACGTCCTGACTTTC.